Here is one T cell receptor beta chain with its context. As yet, its antigen is unknown. The record originates from a study of type 1 regulatory T cells. Overall study: T-allo10 is a Tr1-enriched, alloantigen-specific CD4 T cell product made in vitro.

In TCRdb, the reads were re-called with MiXCR into one record per CDR3 protein. The sample records about 62,000 distinct CDR3 sequences, roughly two thirds being singletons. The clonotype originates from a human donor in good health. The sequencing sample was made of cultured non-Tr1 T cells, either the whole culture or a sorted T cell fraction (not recorded which).

CDR3 DNA sequence: TGTGCCATCAGTGAATCTGGGACTAGCGGGAACACAGATACGCAGTATTTT. This gives the protein CAISESGTSGNTDTQYF. The chain combines TRBV10-3 with TRBJ2-3; 13 positions match TRBD2. With 3 bases clipped from V and 2 bases from J, the junction kept 5 bases outside the gene matches. The CDR3 contains 17 residues. The V gene's germline CDR1 is ENHRY and CDR2 SYGVKD.